This is a list of T cell receptor beta chains from one sample in a study of control samples from healthy donors and cancer patients. The data were produced by immunoSEQ multiplex PCR, yet TCRdb's version contains in-frame clones alone and is incomplete. The sample contains tens of thousands of clones, around 75% of which appear only once. The sequenced sample consisted of formalin-fixed, paraffin-embedded tissue. The receptors stem from a male donor with melanoma. The CDR3 runs from the conserved cysteine through the conserved F or W. The order of the fields is CDR3 length, clone size, D gene, J gene, V gene, CDR3 protein, CDR3 DNA. The D gene is left open where the match is weak. Some rows have no size entry. The others give once, few or many, or a class for an expanded clone.

length: 14; size: .; D: .; J: TRBJ1-5; V: TRBV4-1; CDR3: CASSPPGGDQPQHF; DNA: TGCGCCAGCAGCCCACCGGGGGGTGATCAGCCCCAGCATTTT
length: 11; size: .; D: .; J: TRBJ2-1; V: TRBV11-2; CDR3: CASSLENEQFF; DNA: TGTGCCAGCAGCTTAGAAAATGAGCAGTTCTTC
length: 12; size: once; D: .; J: TRBJ1-1; V: TRBV20-1; CDR3: CSASVGAFEAFF; DNA: TGCAGTGCTAGTGTAGGGGCTTTTGAAGCTTTCTTT
length: 15; size: .; D: TRBD1; J: TRBJ1-2; V: TRBV9; CDR3: CASSSTVDRGYGYTF; DNA: TGTGCCAGCAGCTCAACGGTCGACAGGGGCTATGGCTACACCTTC
length: 13; size: .; D: .; J: TRBJ1-4; V: TRBV19; CDR3: CASNQGSNEKLFF; DNA: TGTGCCAGTAACCAGGGTTCTAATGAAAAACTGTTTTTT
length: 13; size: few; D: .; J: TRBJ2-7; V: TRBV12-3/TRBV12-4; CDR3: CASSLRQDYEQYF; DNA: TGTGCCAGCAGTTTAAGACAGGACTACGAGCAGTACTTC
length: 17; size: .; D: .; J: TRBJ2-6; V: TRBV10-3; CDR3: CAISEQGGYSGANVLTF; DNA: TGTGCCATCAGTGAGCAGGGCGGATACTCTGGGGCCAACGTCCTAACTTTC
length: 17; size: .; D: TRBD2; J: TRBJ2-7; V: TRBV6-6; CDR3: CASSRGLAGGLRYEQYF; DNA: TGTGCCAGCAGTCGCGGACTAGCGGGAGGTCTTCGGTACGAGCAGTACTTC
length: 15; size: .; D: .; J: TRBJ2-5; V: TRBV28; CDR3: CASSFRGYPQEIQYF; DNA: TGTGCCAGCAGTTTTCGGGGGTACCCCCAAGAGATCCAGTACTTC
length: 16; size: .; D: .; J: TRBJ2-7; V: TRBV14; CDR3: CASSRSPSSGTYEQYF; DNA: TGTGCCAGCAGCCGGAGCCCGTCGTCCGGAACCTACGAGCAGTACTTC
length: 12; size: once; D: .; J: TRBJ2-3; V: TRBV18; CDR3: CASSPPSNTQYF; DNA: TGTGCCAGCTCACCACCGTCGAATACGCAGTATTTT
length: 15; size: .; D: TRBD2; J: TRBJ2-3; V: TRBV10-3; CDR3: CAISESTSGSYTQYF; DNA: TGTGCCATCAGTGAGTCGACTAGCGGGAGTTATACGCAGTATTTT
length: 17; size: .; D: .; J: TRBJ1-5; V: TRBV10-3; CDR3: CAISGGREGDSNQPQHF; DNA: TGTGCCATCAGTGGAGGCAGGGAGGGAGATAGCAATCAGCCCCAGCATTTT
length: 13; size: .; D: TRBD1; J: TRBJ1-2; V: TRBV6-1; CDR3: CASSEGQGQGYTF; DNA: TGTGCCAGCAGTGAAGGACAGGGCCAAGGCTACACCTTC
length: 14; size: medium-sized; D: .; J: TRBJ2-7; V: TRBV5-8; CDR3: CASSLSFFSYEQYF; DNA: TGTGCCAGCAGCTTAAGTTTTTTCTCCTACGAGCAGTACTTC
length: 14; size: .; D: .; J: TRBJ1-1; V: TRBV5-4; CDR3: CASSLSSTNTEAFF; DNA: TGTGCCAGCAGCTTGTCCTCCACGAACACTGAAGCTTTTTTT
length: 14; size: .; D: TRBD2; J: TRBJ2-1; V: TRBV3-1/TRBV3-2; CDR3: CASSQDSSGGEQFF; DNA: TGTGCCAGCAGCCAAGATTCTAGCGGGGGAGAGCAGTTCTTC
length: 12; size: .; D: .; J: TRBJ2-3; V: TRBV24-1; CDR3: CATSVGPDTQYF; DNA: TGTGCCACCAGTGTCGGTCCAGATACGCAGTATTTT
length: 17; size: .; D: TRBD2; J: TRBJ2-7; V: TRBV4-1; CDR3: CASSPTPSGRSKYEQYF; DNA: TGCGCCAGCAGCCCGACTCCTAGCGGGAGGAGTAAGTACGAGCAGTACTTC
length: 13; size: .; D: .; J: TRBJ2-7; V: TRBV5-6; CDR3: CASSLAVNYEQYF; DNA: TGTGCCAGCAGCTTGGCCGTGAACTACGAGCAGTACTTC
length: 15; size: .; D: TRBD1; J: TRBJ2-2; V: TRBV19; CDR3: CASSIRTGVTGELFF; DNA: TGTGCCAGTAGTATCAGGACAGGGGTCACCGGGGAGCTGTTTTTT
length: 14; size: .; D: TRBD2; J: TRBJ2-1; V: TRBV7-7; CDR3: CASSLEQAGGRLFF; DNA: TGTGCCAGTAGCTTAGAACAAGCGGGGGGCCGCCTGTTCTTC
length: 15; size: .; D: .; J: TRBJ2-3; V: TRBV4-2; CDR3: CASSLEGGYIDTQYF; DNA: TGTGCCAGCAGCCTGGAGGGGGGATACATAGATACGCAGTATTTT
length: 15; size: .; D: .; J: TRBJ2-7; V: TRBV5-4; CDR3: CASSAAAGTFYEQYF; DNA: TGTGCCAGCAGCGCCGCGGCCGGGACCTTCTACGAGCAGTACTTC
length: 13; size: .; D: .; J: TRBJ2-2; V: TRBV5-1; CDR3: CASTGRASGELFF; DNA: TGCGCCAGCACAGGACGGGCCTCGGGGGAGCTGTTTTTT
length: 15; size: .; D: TRBD1; J: TRBJ2-7; V: TRBV6-6; CDR3: CASSFGTGGWYEQYF; DNA: TGTGCCAGCAGTTTCGGGACAGGGGGCTGGTACGAGCAGTACTTC
length: 11; size: medium-sized; D: .; J: TRBJ2-7; V: TRBV7-9; CDR3: CASGYSYEQYF; DNA: TGTGCCAGCGGGTACTCCTACGAGCAGTACTTC
length: 14; size: medium-sized; D: TRBD1; J: TRBJ1-5; V: TRBV27; CDR3: CASSFLNRDSQQHF; DNA: TGTGCCAGCAGTTTTCTCAACCGGGACAGCCAACAGCATTTT
length: 13; size: .; D: TRBD2; J: TRBJ2-3; V: TRBV7-2; CDR3: CASNQGTSGTQYF; DNA: TGTGCCAGCAACCAAGGGACTAGTGGTACGCAGTATTTT
length: 11; size: .; D: .; J: TRBJ1-4; V: TRBV5-1; CDR3: CASSYPRGLFF; DNA: TGCGCCAGCAGCTACCCCAGAGGACTGTTTTTT
length: 15; size: few; D: .; J: TRBJ1-2; V: TRBV4-1; CDR3: CASSQDNTEQDGYTF; DNA: TGCGCCAGCAGCCAAGATAATACAGAACAGGATGGCTACACCTTC
length: 14; size: .; D: .; J: TRBJ2-1; V: TRBV7-9; CDR3: CASSLADSYNEQFF; DNA: TGTGCCAGCAGCTTAGCGGATTCCTACAATGAGCAGTTCTTC
length: 19; size: .; D: TRBD1; J: TRBJ2-6; V: TRBV4-1; CDR3: CASSRGQGRVVGGANVLTF; DNA: TGCGCCAGCAGCCGAGGACAGGGTCGGGTAGTTGGTGGGGCCAACGTCCTGACTTTC
length: 14; size: .; D: .; J: TRBJ2-7; V: TRBV5-1; CDR3: CASSLQEGSYEQYF; DNA: TGCGCCAGCAGCCTTCAGGAGGGGTCCTACGAGCAGTACTTC
length: 16; size: .; D: .; J: TRBJ2-4; V: TRBV6-1; CDR3: CASSELNSLAKNIQYF; DNA: TGTGCCAGCAGTGAATTGAACAGCCTAGCCAAAAACATTCAGTACTTC
length: 16; size: .; D: TRBD2; J: TRBJ2-1; V: TRBV4-1; CDR3: CASSQGLAGVVHEQFF; DNA: TGCGCCAGCAGCCAAGGACTAGCGGGAGTTGTCCATGAGCAGTTCTTC
length: 17; size: .; D: TRBD2; J: TRBJ2-3; V: TRBV29-1; CDR3: CSISGTSGNLRRGTQYF; DNA: TGCAGCATTTCCGGGACTAGTGGAAACCTAAGACGCGGTACGCAGTATTTT
length: 17; size: .; D: TRBD2; J: TRBJ2-2; V: TRBV10-3; CDR3: CAISAYREDLNTEELFF; DNA: TGTGCCATCAGTGCCTATCGGGAGGACCTAAACACCGAGGAGCTGTTTTTT
length: 13; size: once; D: TRBD1; J: TRBJ1-1; V: TRBV18; CDR3: CASWRTGGTEAFF; DNA: TGTGCCAGCTGGCGGACAGGGGGGACTGAAGCTTTCTTT
length: 14; size: .; D: .; J: TRBJ2-7; V: TRBV1; CDR3: CTSSQVGGAHEQYF; DNA: TGCACCAGCAGCCAAGTGGGCGGGGCCCACGAGCAGTACTTC
length: 14; size: .; D: TRBD1; J: TRBJ2-7; V: TRBV9; CDR3: CASSAGTGLYEQYF; DNA: TGTGCCAGCAGCGCCGGGACAGGACTCTACGAGCAGTACTTC
length: 14; size: .; D: .; J: TRBJ2-7; V: TRBV3-1/TRBV3-2; CDR3: CASSPSAINSEQYF; DNA: TGTGCCAGCAGCCCATCAGCCATAAATTCCGAGCAGTACTTC
length: 12; size: .; D: .; J: TRBJ1-5; V: TRBV12-5; CDR3: CASSISGQPQHF; DNA: TGTGCTAGTTCGATTTCCGGGCAGCCCCAGCATTTT
length: 13; size: few; D: TRBD1; J: TRBJ2-7; V: TRBV7-3; CDR3: CASSQDRFNEQYF; DNA: TGTGCCAGCAGCCAGGACAGGTTCAACGAGCAGTACTTC
length: 15; size: .; D: .; J: TRBJ2-1; V: TRBV6-4; CDR3: CASSEEAGPVDEQFF; DNA: TGTGCCAGCAGTGAGGAAGCGGGTCCAGTCGATGAGCAGTTCTTC
length: 15; size: .; D: TRBD2; J: TRBJ2-5; V: TRBV14; CDR3: CASSQAGGPTGTQYF; DNA: TGTGCCAGCAGCCAAGCGGGAGGGCCGACCGGGACCCAGTACTTC
length: 14; size: few; D: TRBD2; J: TRBJ2-7; V: TRBV7-8; CDR3: CASSRGLAAYEQYF; DNA: TGTGCCAGCAGCCGCGGACTAGCGGCCTACGAGCAGTACTTC
length: 15; size: .; D: .; J: TRBJ2-7; V: TRBV2; CDR3: CASTDQGYGLYEQYF; DNA: TGTGCCAGCACTGACCAGGGGTATGGTCTGTACGAGCAGTACTTC
length: 10; size: many; D: .; J: TRBJ2-1; V: TRBV2; CDR3: CASGGGLTVF; DNA: TGTGCCAGCGGAGGGGGACTTACGGTCTTC
length: 17; size: .; D: TRBD2; J: TRBJ2-3; V: TRBV5-4; CDR3: CASSALLAGAGTSTQYF; DNA: TGTGCTAGCAGCGCTCTTCTAGCGGGAGCTGGGACTTCTACGCAGTATTTT
length: 16; size: .; D: TRBD2; J: TRBJ2-5; V: TRBV14; CDR3: CASSLLAGVAQETQYF; DNA: TGTGCCAGCAGTCTACTAGCGGGAGTCGCCCAAGAGACCCAGTACTTC
length: 12; size: .; D: .; J: TRBJ2-3; V: TRBV6-5; CDR3: CASRRVADTQYF; DNA: TGTGCCAGCAGAAGGGTAGCTGATACGCAGTATTTT
length: 17; size: .; D: TRBD1; J: TRBJ2-5; V: TRBV10-3; CDR3: CAISEWGQGIPQETQYF; DNA: TGTGCCATCAGTGAGTGGGGACAGGGAATTCCCCAAGAGACCCAGTACTTC
length: 16; size: .; D: .; J: TRBJ1-2; V: TRBV14; CDR3: CASSQESIGRRKRYTF; DNA: TGTGCCAGCAGCCAAGAAAGTATAGGGAGGAGAAAGCGCTACACCTTC
length: 13; size: medium-sized; D: .; J: TRBJ1-5; V: TRBV6-2/TRBV6-3; CDR3: CASSQVAYQPQHF; DNA: TGTGCCAGCAGTCAGGTGGCGTATCAGCCCCAGCATTTT